The present entry profiles one TCR beta chain with its context. This entry belongs to a study of Ad26.COV2.S vaccination and SARS-CoV-2 variants. The wider study: Donor was in the COV1001 Ad26.COV2.S trial arm. By the intramuscular route, Ad26.COV2.S was given once, or twice 56 days apart.

Clones were sequenced by immunoSEQ multiplex PCR, and TCRdb holds only the in-frame ones, with some missing. The table includes approximately 340,000 clones, about 88% detected once. Per the germline V gene, CDR1 is SGDLS and CDR2 is YYNGEE. The CDR3 is made up of 14 amino acids. V was cut by 3 bases and J by 2 bases, with 8 bases left in between. Noted treatment: around 19 received Ad26.COV2.S at low or high dose, single or two shots; 5 received placebo; per-sample allocation not given. Sampling happened 63 days after the first vaccine or placebo injection. The sequenced sample was peripheral blood, obtained in a trial of Ad26.COV2.S vaccine versus placebo. This clonotype was obtained from a person between 18 and 65 years old who received the Ad26.COV2.S COVID-19 vaccine or a placebo. V gene TRBV9 combines with J gene TRBJ1-4; no definite D call. The CDR3 region has the DNA TGTGCCAGCAGCGAGGGTATGACTAATGAAAAACTGTTTTTT. Encoded protein: CASSEGMTNEKLFF.